The 28 T cell receptor beta chains reported below all come from one sample, sequenced in a study of T cells in Graves' hyperthyroidism and ophthalmopathy. From RNA transcripts, TCR beta CDR3 regions were amplified. Primed by the HTBI set, a first-round RT-PCR was run on the TCR CDR3. MiXCR, run by TCRdb on the multiplex PCR reads, gives a single entry per CDR3 protein. The table records fewer than 550,000 distinct CDR3 sequences, around a quarter of them present only once. What was sequenced was blood. These receptors came from a woman in her twenties or thirties with Graves' ophthalmopathy.

The chain employs TRBV29-1 and TRBJ1-2; 8 positions match TRBD1. This CDR3 contains 15 residues. Germline lookup yields CDR1 SQVTM and CDR2 ANQGSEA. V lost 8 bases to trimming and J lost 0 bases; unmatched junction nucleotides: 11. This CDR3 reads CSIMDRATANYGYTF. The CDR3 nucleotides read TGCAGCATTATGGACAGGGCGACGGCTAACTATGGCTACACCTTC.

V usage is TRBV14 and J usage is TRBJ1-1; D call uncertain. This CDR3 is built from 15 residues. Germline CDR1 reads SGHDN; CDR2 reads FVKESK. Trimming took off 1 base at V and 0 bases at J, with 9 bases between the two ends. CDR3: CASSQAQTVNTEAFF. In DNA form, the CDR3 reads TGTGCCAGCAGCCAAGCGCAGACGGTGAACACTGAAGCTTTCTTT.

The rearrangement links TRBV2 to TRBJ1-2; D remains ambiguous. CDR3 length equals 13 residues. The germline V gene has CDR1 SNHLY and CDR2 FYNNEI. V lost 2 bases and J 8 bases, leaving 12 bases between the germline ends. The DNA of the CDR3 is TGTGCCAGCAGTGAATTTGTAGCCGGGGGCTACACCTTC. Translating gives CASSEFVAGGYTF.

This clonotype was counted many times. This rearrangement joins TRBV7-8 to TRBJ2-6; TRBD1 might be the D (6 bases). The V gene's germline CDR1 is SGHVS and CDR2 FQNEAQ. V was pared by 0 bases and J by 4 bases, with 10 bases between. The CDR3 spans 16 residues. The CDR3 bases are TGTGCCAGCAGCTTAGCCGGACAGACCGGGGCCAACGTCCTGACTTTC. This gives the protein CASSLAGQTGANVLTF.

To note about this clonotype: Germline and junction disagree at one end, which may indicate a read error. The V gene is TRBV6-5, the J gene TRBJ2-5; D is unresolved. The germline CDR1 and CDR2 sequences are MNHEY and SVGAGI. The CDR3 has 14 residues. CDR3 protein: CANSYVADQETQYF. CDR3 in DNA: TGTGCCAACAGTTACGTTGCCGACCAAGAGACCCAGTACTTC.

The sample holds a few counts of this clonotype. V gene TRBV30 combines with J gene TRBJ1-5; TRBD1 is a possible D gene (5 bases). The CDR3 runs to 15 residues. The germline gives CDR1 GTSNPN, CDR2 SVGIG (reference sequence). Trimming took off 5 bases at V and 6 bases at J, with 20 bases between the two ends. CDR3 in amino acids: CAWGPGPGGGQPQHF. Here the CDR3 DNA reads TGTGCCTGGGGCCCGGGACCGGGAGGCGGTCAGCCCCAGCATTTT.

This clonotype was seen repeatedly, ten times or more. V gene TRBV12-5 combines with J gene TRBJ2-7; the match to TRBD2 covers 9 bases. Trimming at V came to 1 base and at J to 4 bases, leaving 5 bases not matched to a gene. The CDR3 totals 15 residues. Looked up from germline, CDR1 is LGHNT and CDR2 is FRNRAP. The CDR3 region is CASGLASGGRYEQYF. The CDR3 nucleotides are TGTGCTAGTGGTTTGGCCAGCGGGGGGCGGTACGAGCAGTACTTC.

This clonotype was counted between two and nine times. This chain connects TRBV5-1 to TRBJ1-1, with a possible D match to TRBD1 (6 bases). The CDR3 contains 17 residues. V lost 0 bases to trimming and J lost 1 base, with 16 bases between them. Germline V gene data show CDR1 as SGHRS and CDR2 as YFSETQ. The CDR3 sequence: CASSLGGAGGKNTEAFF. The CDR3 DNA reads as TGCGCCAGCAGCTTGGGGGGGGCTGGCGGGAAGAACACTGAAGCTTTCTTT.

Here the CDR3 reads CASSSYGGGRIFF. The CDR3 DNA reads TGTGCCAGCAGCTCTTATGGCGGGGGGCGCATTTTCTTT. The chain combines TRBV7-8 with TRBJ1-1; D is possibly TRBD1 (6 bases). This CDR3 has 13 residues. V lost 4 bases and J lost 13, with 19 bases in between. Per the germline V gene, CDR1 is SGHVS and CDR2 is FQNEAQ.

This clonotype has a count of ten or more. This chain connects TRBV6-5 to TRBJ2-7, with D uncertain. The CDR3 covers 13 residues. The V gene lost 0 bases and the J gene lost 5 bases, with 8 bases spanning the gap. From germline, CDR1 is MNHEY and CDR2 SVGAGI. CDR3 nucleotide sequence: TGTGCCAGCAGTTACTCGAAAACTGACGAGCAGTACTTC. Its protein product is CASSYSKTDEQYF.

This clonotype was recorded many times. This rearrangement joins TRBV30 to TRBJ2-7; 13 bases line up with TRBD2. V lost 0 bases to trimming and J lost 2 bases; unmatched junction nucleotides: 4. CDR1 and CDR2 (germline): GTSNPN, SVGIG (reference sequence). This CDR3 region has 16 residues. CDR3 loop: CAWSVKTSGGTYEQYF. In DNA, the CDR3 is TGTGCCTGGAGTGTAAAGACTAGCGGGGGGACCTACGAGCAGTACTTC.

This rearrangement joins TRBV12-3 or TRBV12-4 to TRBJ2-7; D is unresolved. The CDR3 extends over 13 amino acids. The V end was cut by 4 bases, the J end by 3 bases, with 10 bases between. The CDR3 loop reads CASSSTVNYEQYF. The CDR3 bases are TGTGCCAGCAGTTCTACAGTGAACTACGAGCAGTACTTC.

J is TRBJ2-7 and V is TRBV5-1, with TRBD1 matching 7 bases. Per germline, CDR1 SGHRS and CDR2 YFSETQ. The CDR3 runs to 14 residues. The J segment lost 0 bases and the V segment lost 4 bases, leaving 4 bases of the junction unmatched. The CDR3 region has the DNA TGCGCCAGCAGCACGACAGGGCACTCCTACGAGCAGTACTTC. Translating it yields CASSTTGHSYEQYF.

This chain joins TRBV27 and TRBJ1-1; unclear D gene. The length of the CDR3 is 13 residues. Germline values: CDR1 MNHEY, CDR2 SMNVEV (reference sequence). Trimming took 5 bases from V and 5 from J, leaving 12 bases between them. CDR3 in DNA: TGTGCCAGCAGTCCCCGGACCAGGACTGAAGCTTTCTTT. It encodes CASSPRTRTEAFF.

On this clonotype: A much larger clone differs by one base, so this may be a read error. The V and J genes are TRBV4-2 and TRBJ2-5, with D possibly TRBD2 on 6 matching bases. This CDR3 has 15 residues. CDR1 and CDR2 from the germline V gene are LGHNA and YNFKEQ. Deletions cut 4 bases from V and 2 bases from J, with 14 bases between. DNA for the CDR3: TGTGCCAGCAGCCGCCTCTCCAGCGGGCAAGAGACCCAGTACTTC. Amino acids: CASSRLSSGQETQYF.

In its sample, this clonotype was seen many times. The chain has TRBV5-1 and TRBJ2-5, with 9 bases that match TRBD2. This CDR3 comprises 16 residues. The trim removed 6 bases at V and 4 bases at J, leaving 13 bases unmatched. Per germline, CDR1 SGHRS and CDR2 YFSETQ. The CDR3, as DNA: TGCGCCAGCAACCTCCTTAGCGGGGGAAGTGGAGAGACCCAGTACTTC. The encoded protein is CASNLLSGGSGETQYF.

The table lists this clonotype with many counts. This sequence joins TRBV12-3 or TRBV12-4 and TRBJ1-1, with D possibly being TRBD1 (6 bases). The V gene lost 6 bases and the J gene lost 0 bases, with 8 bases spanning the gap. The CDR3 is 13 residues long. This CDR3 is CASSGQMNTEAFF. DNA for the CDR3: TGTGCCAGCAGCGGACAGATGAACACTGAAGCTTTCTTT.

The chain joins TRBV19 to TRBJ1-5; D gene uncertain. Germline assignment: CDR1 LNHDA and CDR2 SQIVND (reference sequence). Trimming took off 10 bases at V and 3 bases at J, with 13 bases between the two ends. The CDR3 length is 13 residues. In nucleotides, the CDR3 is TGTGCCACCACTTTAAGGTCCAATCAGCCCCAGCATTTT. Protein sequence: CATTLRSNQPQHF.

This clonotype was counted a few times. In nucleotides, the CDR3 is TGTGCCAGCATTCGCGAGGGTTTGACTGAAGCTTTCTTT. Protein: CASIREGLTEAFF. J is TRBJ1-1 and V is TRBV6-5; D is uncertain. This CDR3 comprises 13 residues. The germline V and J ends were trimmed by 7 bases and 5 bases, with 14 bases remaining between them. The germline V gene encodes CDR1 MNHEY and CDR2 SVGAGI.

The chain has TRBV27 and TRBJ2-2, with 10 bases matching TRBD1. Trimming cost V 7 bases and J 5 bases; bases outside gene matches: 7. CDR3 size: 15 residues. CDR1 MNHEY and CDR2 SMNVEV come from the germline V gene (reference sequence). The DNA for the CDR3 is TGTGCCAGCACCCCCGGGACAGGGGTAACCGGGGAGCTGTTTTTT. It yields the protein CASTPGTGVTGELFF.

This clonotype was found many times. The rearrangement joins TRBV12-3 or TRBV12-4 to TRBJ2-6; D unclear. The CDR3 is 16 amino acids. Between the trimmed V and J ends, which lost 5 bases and 0 bases, there was a span of 11 bases. CDR3 loop: CASSLPRSSGANVLTF. CDR3 coding DNA: TGTGCCAGCAGTCTCCCTCGGAGCTCTGGGGCCAACGTCCTGACTTTC.

The chain carries TRBV6-5 and TRBJ1-5; no definite D call. This CDR3 is 16 amino acids long. The V gene lost 0 bases and the J gene lost 1 base, with 10 bases spanning the gap. Germline lookup yields CDR1 MNHEY and CDR2 SVGAGI. The CDR3 DNA follows: TGTGCCAGCAGTTACTCAACTCGTAGGAGCAATCAGCCCCAGCATTTT. Protein: CASSYSTRRSNQPQHF.

The chain recombines TRBV6-5 with TRBJ2-7, with a possible D match to TRBD1 (5 bases). The CDR3 consists of 14 residues. Trimming shortened V by 2 bases and J by 3 bases, and 11 bases separated the two germline ends. Germline values: CDR1 MNHEY, CDR2 SVGAGI. Here the CDR3 reads CASSYGTQGYEQYF. Written as DNA, the CDR3 is TGTGCCAGCAGTTACGGTACCCAGGGCTACGAGCAGTACTTC.

The chain uses TRBV28 and TRBJ1-2; tentative D call: TRBD1 (5 bases). V lost 3 bases and J lost 2, with 25 bases in between. The CDR3 has 19 amino acids. Per germline, CDR1 MDHEN and CDR2 SYDVKM. The DNA of the CDR3 is TGTGCCAGCAGTTTCCCAGATAGGGGACCCCAAATACGGAACTATGGCTACACCTTC. This sequence encodes CASSFPDRGPQIRNYGYTF.

The gene calls are TRBV28 and TRBJ1-5; D gene ambiguous. Germline assignment: CDR1 MDHEN and CDR2 SYDVKM. V lost 2 bases and J 7 bases, leaving 12 bases between the germline ends. The CDR3 extends over 14 amino acids. The DNA of the CDR3 is TGTGCCAGCAGTTTACCCTCCAGAGAGCAGCCCCAGCATTTT. It yields the protein CASSLPSREQPQHF.

This clonotype was recorded many times. The CDR3 DNA is TGTGCCAGCACCGTGACTCGGGGGGGCAATCAGCCCCAGCATTTT. It codes for CASTVTRGGNQPQHF. This chain joins TRBV12-3 or TRBV12-4 and TRBJ1-5; the D gene is possibly TRBD1 (5 bases). Trimming removed 7 bases from V and 2 bases from J, with 15 bases in between. The CDR3 is made up of 15 amino acids.

V and J are TRBV30 and TRBJ2-7; D could derive from TRBD1 or TRBD2 (5 bases each). CDR3 size: 12 residues. Trimming shortened V by 0 bases and J by 5 bases, and 8 bases separated the two germline ends. Germline V lookup: CDR1 GTSNPN, CDR2 SVGIG (reference sequence). The CDR3 sequence: CAWSVRDDEQYF. The DNA of the CDR3 is TGTGCCTGGAGTGTAAGGGACGACGAGCAGTACTTC.

This clonotype was counted at least ten times. The rearrangement uses TRBV6-5 and TRBJ1-5; 10 bases map to TRBD1. This CDR3 contains 14 residues. With 7 bases clipped from V and 6 bases from J, the junction kept 6 bases outside the gene matches. CDR1 and CDR2 (germline): MNHEY, SVGAGI. Here the CDR3 reads CASMGQGNSQPQHF. CDR3 coding DNA: TGTGCCAGCATGGGACAGGGGAACAGTCAGCCCCAGCATTTT.